One and the same sample provided the 29 T cell receptor beta chains below, sequenced in a study of CD8 T cells in ankylosing spondylitis. General study points: The study identified a TCR beta motif of under ten highly homologous variants that appeared characteristic of ankylosing spondylitis blood.

TCRdb analysed the 5' RACE reads with MiXCR anew, one entry per CDR3 protein. The table lists around 430,000 distinct CDR3 sequences, roughly a sixth of them singletons. No antigens are known for them. The sample comprised blood, either unsorted or a sorted T cell fraction (not recorded which). The receptor set was obtained from a male donor with ankylosing spondylitis.

This clonotype was seen only a few times. This chain links TRBV10-1 with TRBJ2-3, with 9 bases matching TRBD2. V lost 0 bases and J lost 3; bases outside the gene matches: 4. There are 16 residues in the CDR3. Germline values: CDR1 WNHNN, CDR2 SYGVQD (reference sequence). The CDR3 region has the DNA TGCGCCAGCAGTGAGTCGGGGAGCGGGGGGACAGATACGCAGTATTTT. This codes for CASSESGSGGTDTQYF.

J is TRBJ2-3 and V is TRBV5-1; TRBD1 aligns across 8 bases. Trimming cost V 4 bases and J 2 bases; bases outside gene matches: 9. Germline V CDR1 and CDR2: SGHRS, YFSETQ. The CDR3 is 16 amino acids. The CDR3 loop is CASSPGTGDLTDTQYF. The CDR3 coding sequence is TGCGCCAGCAGCCCCGGGACAGGTGACCTCACAGATACGCAGTATTTT.

This sequence joins TRBV6-1 and TRBJ1-1; 10 bases agree with TRBD1. Trimming removed 5 bases from V and 4 bases from J; junction bases left unmatched: 7. This CDR3 contains 15 residues. Germline CDR1 and CDR2: MNHNS and SASEGT. The CDR3, as DNA: TGTGCCAGCAGTCCCGTGACAGGGGGCATCACTGAAGCTTTCTTT. Residues: CASSPVTGGITEAFF.

This clonotype appeared once. The chain is built from TRBV20-1 and TRBJ2-1; 10 bases map to TRBD2. The germline V gene has CDR1 DFQATT and CDR2 SNEGSKA (reference sequence). J lost 12 bases, V lost 3 bases, and 5 bases had no gene match. The CDR3 has 12 amino acids. The CDR3: CSASRAGGPQFF. In DNA form, the CDR3 reads TGCAGTGCTAGCCGAGCGGGAGGGCCGCAGTTCTTC.

In this sample, this clonotype turned up a few times. V and J are TRBV21-1 and TRBJ1-2; the table's D call TRBD1 went unverified against the DNA. TRBV21-1 is a recognized pseudogene. The CDR3 consists of 16 residues. The CDR3 DNA sequence: TGTGCCAGCAGCCGGACAGGGGCGATTCCTAACTATGGCTACACCTTC. Its translation: CASSRTGAIPNYGYTF.

This rearrangement joins TRBV20-1 to TRBJ1-5; TRBD1 is a possible D gene (5 bases). The CDR3 length is 13 residues. Germline V gene data show CDR1 as DFQATT and CDR2 as SNEGSKA (reference sequence). The germline V and J ends were trimmed by 0 bases and 9 bases, with 12 bases remaining between them. The CDR3 bases are TGCAGTGCTAGAGATGGGCAGGGCGGGCCCCAGCATTTT. Translating it yields CSARDGQGGPQHF.

Ten or more counts support this clonotype. V usage is TRBV19 and J usage is TRBJ1-1, with D unresolved. The germline V gene encodes CDR1 LNHDA and CDR2 SQIVND (reference sequence). The CDR3 length is 14 residues. V was cut by 6 bases and J by 1 base, with 12 bases left in between. CDR3 in amino acids: CASREWTANTEAFF. Here the CDR3 DNA reads TGTGCCAGTAGGGAGTGGACGGCGAACACTGAAGCTTTCTTT.

CDR3 sequence: CSATTGSAGNTIYF. CDR3 DNA: TGCAGTGCTACAACAGGGAGTGCTGGAAACACCATATATTTT. The gene calls are TRBV20-1 and TRBJ1-3; TRBD1 might be the D (6 bases). This CDR3 has 14 residues. Trimming removed 4 bases at V and 2 bases at J, with 12 bases between. The V gene's germline CDR1 is DFQATT and CDR2 SNEGSKA (reference sequence).

The CDR3 region is CASRAGSLMNTEAFF. CDR3 DNA: TGTGCCAGCAGAGCCGGAAGCCTTATGAACACTGAAGCTTTCTTT. J is TRBJ1-1 and V is TRBV2, with D uncertain. CDR1 is SNHLY, CDR2 FYNNEI, per germline. CDR3 size: 15 residues. Trimming stripped 6 bases from V and 0 bases from J, with 14 bases between.

This clonotype was observed a handful of times. The CDR3, as DNA: TGTGCCAGCACTAAATCGGACAGAGCTAACTATGGCTACACCTTC. It is translated as CASTKSDRANYGYTF. The V and J genes are TRBV3-1 and TRBJ1-2; possible D gene TRBD1, 6 bases. Trimming stripped 7 bases from V and 0 bases from J, with 15 bases between. CDR1 is LGHDT, CDR2 YNNKEL, per germline (reference sequence). This CDR3 is 15 amino acids long.

This clonotype was picked up a small number of times. CDR3 region: CSVAGTGGGYTF. CDR3 bases: TGCAGCGTTGCGGGGACAGGGGGTGGCTACACCTTC. This chain connects TRBV29-1 to TRBJ1-2; 11 bases are a match to TRBD1. The CDR3 totals 12 residues. V trimming: 4 bases; J trimming: 7 bases; junction bases outside the gene matches: 2. The V gene's germline CDR1 is SQVTM and CDR2 ANQGSEA. Drawing the rest from reference TRBV29-1 and TRBJ1-2, the complete variable domain is SAVISQKPSRDICQRGTSLTIQCQVDSQVTMMFWYRQQPGQSLTLIATANQGSEATYESGFVIDKFPISRPNLTFSTLTVSNMSPEDSSIYLCSVAGTGGGYTFGSGTRLTVV.

The rearrangement joins TRBV12-3 or TRBV12-4 to TRBJ2-4, with 8 bases aligning to TRBD2. The ends lost 2 bases at V and 1 base at J; junction bases unmatched: 4. The CDR3 totals 16 residues. The CDR3 loop reads CASSLWGGGAKNIQYF. The CDR3 DNA is TGTGCCAGCAGTTTATGGGGCGGGGGGGCCAAAAACATTCAGTACTTC.

This clonotype was picked up many times. The rearrangement links TRBV10-3 to TRBJ1-1, with D unresolved. This CDR3 has 16 amino acids. Trimming pared 3 bases from V and 0 bases from J, leaving 14 bases between. Germline V CDR1 and CDR2: ENHRY, SYGVKD. Here the CDR3 reads CAISDLNGGLNTEAFF. CDR3 DNA sequence: TGTGCCATCAGTGACCTAAATGGAGGCTTGAACACTGAAGCTTTCTTT.

This clonotype was counted at least ten times. The genes are TRBV12-3 or TRBV12-4 and TRBJ2-2; 9 bases map to TRBD1. After removal of 4 bases from V and 4 bases from J, the junction contained 4 bases not matched to a gene. This CDR3 has 15 amino acids. The CDR3 loop reads CASSSGTGFTGELFF. The CDR3 nucleotides are TGTGCCAGCAGTTCCGGGACAGGGTTCACCGGGGAGCTGTTTTTT.

In its sample, this clonotype was seen a few times. J is TRBJ2-7 and V is TRBV12-3 or TRBV12-4; no clear D. This CDR3 contains 17 residues. The germline V and J ends were trimmed by 6 bases and 0 bases, with 21 bases remaining between them. CDR3 in amino acids: CASSLGLRMLNSYEQYF. CDR3 nucleotide sequence: TGTGCCAGCAGCCTCGGTCTTCGAATGCTGAACTCCTACGAGCAGTACTTC.

The V call is TRBV20-1, the J call TRBJ2-7; no clear D. V lost 4 bases and J 0 bases, leaving 10 bases between the germline ends. Germline values: CDR1 DFQATT, CDR2 SNEGSKA (reference sequence). CDR3 length equals 13 residues. In nucleotides, the CDR3 is TGCAGTGCTACCCCCCAATACTCCTACGAGCAGTACTTC. Protein sequence: CSATPQYSYEQYF.

The CDR3 loop is CASSLGPPTYEQYF. CDR3 bases: TGTGCCAGCAGCTTAGGGCCGCCGACCTACGAGCAGTACTTC. This sequence joins TRBV7-2 and TRBJ2-7, with D hard to call. Between the trimmed V and J ends, which lost 1 base and 2 bases, there was a span of 9 bases. CDR3 length equals 14 residues. The germline gives CDR1 SGHTA, CDR2 FQGNSA.

This clonotype was counted a few times. The V call is TRBV20-1, the J call TRBJ2-7; the D gene is possibly TRBD2 (6 bases). The CDR3 runs 14 residues. The germline V and J ends were trimmed by 2 bases and 2 bases, with 13 bases remaining between them. CDR1 and CDR2 (germline): DFQATT, SNEGSKA (reference sequence). Here the CDR3 reads CSARRDWTTYEQYF. The CDR3 DNA reads TGCAGTGCTAGAAGGGACTGGACAACCTACGAGCAGTACTTC.

In this sample, this clonotype turned up a few times. The CDR3 sequence: CASSLSGKTRGNEQFF. Here the CDR3 DNA reads TGTGCCAGCAGTTTATCCGGCAAGACGAGGGGGAATGAGCAGTTCTTC. The chain employs TRBV12-3 or TRBV12-4 and TRBJ2-1; possibly TRBD1 for D (6 bases). The CDR3 is made up of 16 amino acids. V was shortened by 2 bases and J by 7 bases, with 18 bases between the two germline ends.

This clonotype was seen a few times. The V call is TRBV28, the J call TRBJ2-1, with 10 bases aligning to TRBD2. The CDR3 runs 15 residues. The germline V gene encodes CDR1 MDHEN and CDR2 SYDVKM. Trimming took 7 bases from V and 8 from J; bases not matched to a gene: 11. This chain's CDR3 is CASISSGSGVDEQFF. CDR3 nucleotides: TGTGCCAGCATTTCTAGCGGGAGTGGTGTAGATGAGCAGTTCTTC.

This chain connects TRBV5-1 to TRBJ2-7; TRBD2 agrees at 8 bases. Germline loops: CDR1 SGHRS, CDR2 YFSETQ. V dropped 0 bases and J dropped 4; count of bases not matched to a gene: 3. The CDR3 runs 14 residues. For the CDR3, the DNA is TGCGCCAGCAGCTTGGGACTAGCGAAGTACGAGCAGTACTTC. Translation: CASSLGLAKYEQYF.

In its sample, this clonotype was seen a few times. The CDR3 region has the DNA TGTGCCAGCAGCTTATCCAGGGTAGGGGCAGATACGCAGTATTTT. This codes for CASSLSRVGADTQYF. The J gene is TRBJ2-3, the V gene TRBV7-6; weak D call: TRBD1 (5 bases). The CDR3 consists of 15 residues. Germline loops: CDR1 SGHVS, CDR2 FNYEAQ. V dropped 2 bases and J dropped 4 bases, with 13 bases sitting between them. Full variable domain (missing parts from reference TRBV7-6 and TRBJ2-3): GAGVSQSPRYKVTKRGQDVALRCDPISGHVSLYWYRQALGQGPEFLTYFNYEAQQDKSGLPNDRFSAERPEGSISTLTIQRTEQRDSAMYRCASSLSRVGADTQYFGPGTRLTVL.

This chain links TRBV20-1 with TRBJ2-6; 8 nucleotides match TRBD1. Germline-derived CDR1 and CDR2 are DFQATT and SNEGSKA (reference sequence). The CDR3 spans 19 residues. J gave up 0 bases and V 3 bases, and 13 bases lay outside the gene matches. CDR3 sequence: CSARFGGWTGPSGANVLTF. DNA for the CDR3: TGCAGTGCTAGGTTTGGGGGATGGACAGGGCCCTCTGGGGCCAACGTCCTGACTTTC.

The table lists this clonotype with a few counts. V usage is TRBV5-1 and J usage is TRBJ2-3; D call uncertain. CDR1 is SGHRS and CDR2 is YFSETQ in the germline V gene. Trimming took off 2 bases at V and 2 bases at J, with 9 bases between the two ends. There are 14 residues in the CDR3. CDR3 sequence: CASSLGWNTDTQYF. The CDR3, as DNA: TGCGCCAGCAGCTTAGGCTGGAACACAGATACGCAGTATTTT.

This clonotype has just a few counts. V is TRBV11-3 and J is TRBJ1-2, with 7 bases lining up with TRBD1. The junction had 8 bases not matched to a gene; V was cut back by 1 base and J by 0 bases. Germline CDR1 SGHNT, CDR2 YENEEA. This CDR3 is built from 17 residues. The CDR3, as DNA: TGTGCCAGCAGCTTAGTCCCGACAGGGCTTTCTAACTATGGCTACACCTTC. Protein sequence: CASSLVPTGLSNYGYTF.

To note about this clonotype: Likely a read error: the CDR3 ends without its conserved phenylalanine or tryptophan. The V and J genes are TRBV12-3 or TRBV12-4 and TRBJ2-1; tentative D call: TRBD1 (6 bases). The CDR3 contains 17 residues. With 6 bases removed from V and 0 bases from J, the gap between germline ends came to 18 bases. The CDR3 DNA reads TGTGCCAGCAGACAGGGAACACAGACGCACTCCTACAATGAGCAGTTCATC. Translation gives CASRQGTQTHSYNEQFI.

CDR3 DNA: TGTGCCAGCAGTTTAGGTGACCTGGTGGCCGGGGAGCTGTTTTTT. Amino acids: CASSLGDLVAGELFF. The chain is built from TRBV28 and TRBJ2-2; D not resolved. The CDR3 is 15 residues long. CDR1 MDHEN and CDR2 SYDVKM come from the germline V gene. V gave up 2 bases and J gave up 6 bases, with 13 bases separating them.

The CDR3, as DNA: TGCGCCAGCAGCCTAGGGTGGCGGGAGTCGGCAGATACGCAGTATTTT. Amino acid sequence: CASSLGWRESADTQYF. The chain combines TRBV4-3 with TRBJ2-3; 7 nucleotides agree with TRBD2. The CDR3 runs to 16 residues. Germline assignment: CDR1 LGHNA and CDR2 YSLEER. After removal of 4 bases from V and 4 bases from J, the junction contained 11 bases not matched to a gene.

This clonotype occurred a few times. The chain combines TRBV6-2 or TRBV6-3 with TRBJ2-4, with 8 bases lining up with TRBD2. V lost 2 bases to trimming and J lost 0 bases; unmatched junction nucleotides: 9. The length of the CDR3 is 18 residues. Germline CDR1 MNHEY, CDR2 SVGEGT. The CDR3 DNA is TGTGCCAGCAGTTACGATCCTACTAGCGGACTAGCCAAAAACATTCAGTACTTC. This translates into CASSYDPTSGLAKNIQYF.